This TCR beta chain was documented in a study of CD8 T cells in ankylosing spondylitis. General study results and limits: Ankylosing spondylitis blood appeared to carry a characteristic TCR beta motif of several highly homologous variants. Clones linked to disease, bearing a CD8+ phenotype, were relatively rare in peripheral blood.

TCRdb itself ran the 5' RACE reads through MiXCR, one entry per CDR3 protein. The sample holds 30,000 to 45,000 distinct CDR3 sequences, around an eighth seen once. CDR3 length: 15 residues. Germline CDR1 reads SGHDT; CDR2 reads YYEEEE. V lost 2 bases and J lost 0, with 12 bases in between. This clonotype appeared many times. The antigen is not known. Material: synovial fluid, either unsorted or a sorted T cell fraction (not recorded which). The genes are TRBV5-6 and TRBJ2-7; a possible D gene is TRBD2 (5 bases). The receptor comes from a male donor with ankylosing spondylitis. DNA for the CDR3: TGTGCCAGCAGCTTCTACGAAGAGGGCTCCTACGAGCAGTACTTC. Encoded protein: CASSFYEEGSYEQYF.